The next 3 T cell receptor beta chains were all read from a single sample in a study of memory CD4+ T cells and cytomegalovirus serostatus. Single viable CD3+CD4+CD8-CD45RO+ cells were sorted as the memory CD4+ T cells. Profiled with immunoSEQ multiplex PCR; TCRdb holds only in-frame clones, not every one. Of roughly 84,000 clones detected, 80% appear once; the ten largest clones hold around 0.78%. Sequencing input: memory CD4+ T cells from blood. The receptors come from an adult in good health and CMV-seronegative.

The chain is built from TRBV5-1 and TRBJ1-5; D possibly corresponds to TRBD1 (6 bases). Germline CDR1 is SGHRS and CDR2 is YFSETQ. The CDR3 is made up of 15 amino acids. V dropped 0 bases and J dropped 6 bases, with 13 bases sitting between them. Here the CDR3 reads CASSLGTAAAQPQHF. The CDR3 DNA sequence: TGCGCCAGCAGCTTGGGGACAGCGGCAGCTCAGCCCCAGCATTTT.

V is TRBV11-2 and J is TRBJ1-4; D unclear. Germline CDR1 is SGHAT and CDR2 is FQNNGV. The CDR3 is 13 residues long. The ends were cut back, 3 bases at V and 5 bases at J, with 7 bases in the middle. In DNA form, the CDR3 reads TGTGCCAGCAGCTTCGGTTCGAATGAAAAACTGTTTTTT. The encoded protein is CASSFGSNEKLFF.

The genes are TRBV7-2 and TRBJ1-2; D gene uncertain. Trimming left V 7 bases short and J 0 bases short, with 12 bases between. Germline-derived CDR1 and CDR2 are SGHTA and FQGNSA. The CDR3 has 14 amino acids. CDR3 protein: CASTTTYTNYGYTF. CDR3 in DNA: TGTGCCAGCACCACGACATATACTAACTATGGCTACACCTTC. The whole variable domain, filled in from reference TRBV7-2 and TRBJ1-2, reads GAGVSQSPSNKVTEKGKDVELRCDPISGHTALYWYRQSLGQGLEFLIYFQGNSAPDKSGLPSDRFSAERTGGSVSTLTIQRTQQEDSAVYLCASTTTYTNYGYTFGSGTRLTVV.